The clone carrying this T cell receptor (beta chain) has more than one count but fewer than ten. The V and J ends lost 1 base and 8 bases, in that order; junction bases with no gene match: 8. This CDR3 contains 15 residues. This sample is drawn from a study of T-cell reconstitution after alpha-beta-depleted transplantation in children. During its preparation, the TCRbeta library received unique molecular identifiers. TCRdb called the PCR reads again in MiXCR, with one record for every CDR3 protein. Among hundreds of thousands of distinct CDR3 sequences listed, over 10% were seen once. The chain has TRBV12-3 or TRBV12-4 and TRBJ2-1, with 7 positions matching TRBD1. Sequenced here: PBMCs, mostly from graft donor cells, sampled 360 days after TCRalphabeta/CD19-depleted stem cell transplant. This clonotype originated in a male patient aged 10 to 17 who had a stem cell transplant for acute myeloid leukemia, so the T cells may come from the graft donor. CDR3 protein: CASSLGDRVRDEQFF. DNA for the CDR3: TGTGCCAGCAGTTTAGGGGACAGAGTCCGGGATGAGCAGTTCTTC.